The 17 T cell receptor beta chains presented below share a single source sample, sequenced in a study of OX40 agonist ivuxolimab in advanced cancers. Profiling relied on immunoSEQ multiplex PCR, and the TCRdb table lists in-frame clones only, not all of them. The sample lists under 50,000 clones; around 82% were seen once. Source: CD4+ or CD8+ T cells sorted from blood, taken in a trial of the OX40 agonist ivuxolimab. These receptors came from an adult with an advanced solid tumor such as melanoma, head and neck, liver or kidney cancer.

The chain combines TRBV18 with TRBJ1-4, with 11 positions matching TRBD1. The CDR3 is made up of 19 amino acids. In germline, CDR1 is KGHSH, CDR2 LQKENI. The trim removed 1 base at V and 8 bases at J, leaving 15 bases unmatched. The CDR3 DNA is TGTGCCAGCTCACCACGGACAGGGGGCCCACTGGGTCGAGGAGAAAAACTGTTTTTT. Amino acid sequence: CASSPRTGGPLGRGEKLFF.

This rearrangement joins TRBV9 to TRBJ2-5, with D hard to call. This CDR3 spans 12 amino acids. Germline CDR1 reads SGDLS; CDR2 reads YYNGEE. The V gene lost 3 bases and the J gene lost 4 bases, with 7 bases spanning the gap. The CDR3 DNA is TGTGCCAGCAGCGCAGACGGAGAGACCCAGTACTTC. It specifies CASSADGETQYF.

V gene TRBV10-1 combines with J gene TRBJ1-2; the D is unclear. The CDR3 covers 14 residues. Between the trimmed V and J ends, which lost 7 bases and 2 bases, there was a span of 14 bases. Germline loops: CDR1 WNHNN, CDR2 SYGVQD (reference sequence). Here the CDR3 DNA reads TGCGCCAGCACCCGGGCTGGGATAAACTATGGCTACACCTTC. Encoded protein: CASTRAGINYGYTF.

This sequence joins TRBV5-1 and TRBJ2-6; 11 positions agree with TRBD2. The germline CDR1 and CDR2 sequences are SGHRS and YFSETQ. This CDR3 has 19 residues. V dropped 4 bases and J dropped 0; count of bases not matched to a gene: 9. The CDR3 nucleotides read TGCGCCAGCAGCCAAGTTAGCGGGAGGGCGTTCTCTGGGGCCAACGTCCTGACTTTC. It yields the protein CASSQVSGRAFSGANVLTF.

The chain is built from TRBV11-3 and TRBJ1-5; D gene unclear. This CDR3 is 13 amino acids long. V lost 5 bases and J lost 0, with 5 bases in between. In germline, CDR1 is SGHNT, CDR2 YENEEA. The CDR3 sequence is CASSANSNQPQHF. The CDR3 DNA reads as TGTGCCAGCAGCGCTAATAGCAATCAGCCCCAGCATTTT.

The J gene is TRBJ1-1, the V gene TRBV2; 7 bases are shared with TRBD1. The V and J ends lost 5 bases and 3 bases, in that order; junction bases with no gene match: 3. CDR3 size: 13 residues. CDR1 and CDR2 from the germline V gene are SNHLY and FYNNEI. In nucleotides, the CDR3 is TGTGCCAGCAGTTACGGACAGGACACTGAAGCTTTCTTT. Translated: CASSYGQDTEAFF.

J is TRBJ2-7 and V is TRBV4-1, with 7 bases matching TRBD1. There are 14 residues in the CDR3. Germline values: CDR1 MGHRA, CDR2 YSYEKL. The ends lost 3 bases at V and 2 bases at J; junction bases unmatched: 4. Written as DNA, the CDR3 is TGCGCCAGCAGCCAGTACAGGGGACCCTACGAGCAGTACTTC. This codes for CASSQYRGPYEQYF.

The CDR3 loop is CASSVTGSQETQYF. The CDR3, as DNA: TGTGCCAGCAGCGTAACCGGGTCCCAAGAGACCCAGTACTTC. V and J are TRBV7-2 and TRBJ2-5; D remains ambiguous. Germline CDR1 is SGHTA and CDR2 is FQGNSA. Trimming left V 5 bases short and J 1 base short, with 11 bases between. CDR3 length: 14 residues.

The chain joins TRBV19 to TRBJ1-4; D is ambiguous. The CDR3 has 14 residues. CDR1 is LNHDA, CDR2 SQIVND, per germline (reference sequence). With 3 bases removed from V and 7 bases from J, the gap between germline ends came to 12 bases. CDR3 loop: CASSIRQISEKLFF. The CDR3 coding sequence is TGTGCCAGTAGTATTCGGCAGATTTCTGAAAAACTGTTTTTT.

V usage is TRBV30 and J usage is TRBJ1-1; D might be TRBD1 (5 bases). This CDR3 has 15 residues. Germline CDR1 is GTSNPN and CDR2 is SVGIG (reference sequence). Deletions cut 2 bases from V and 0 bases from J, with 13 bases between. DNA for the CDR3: TGTGCCTGGAGTAGGGCAGGGACCATGAACACTGAAGCTTTCTTT. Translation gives CAWSRAGTMNTEAFF.

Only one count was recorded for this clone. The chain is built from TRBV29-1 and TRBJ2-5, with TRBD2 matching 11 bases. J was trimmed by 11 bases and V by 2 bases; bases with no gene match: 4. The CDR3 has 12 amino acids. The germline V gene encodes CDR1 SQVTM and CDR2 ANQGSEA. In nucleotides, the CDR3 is TGCAGCGTTGAAACGGGACTAGCGGAGCAGTACTTC. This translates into CSVETGLAEQYF.

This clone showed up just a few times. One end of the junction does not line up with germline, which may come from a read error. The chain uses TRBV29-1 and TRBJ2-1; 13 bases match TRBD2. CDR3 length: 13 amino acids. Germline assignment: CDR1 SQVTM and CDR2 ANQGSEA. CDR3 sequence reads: CSVEDGTSGEAVF. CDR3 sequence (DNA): TGCAGCGTTGAAGATGGGACTAGCGGGGAGGCGGTCTTC.

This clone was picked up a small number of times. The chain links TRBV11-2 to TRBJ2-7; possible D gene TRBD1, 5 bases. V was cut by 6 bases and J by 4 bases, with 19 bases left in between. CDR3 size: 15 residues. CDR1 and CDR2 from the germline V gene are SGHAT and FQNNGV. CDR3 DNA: TGTGCCAGCAGACAATCCACCTGGGGCCGTTACGAGCAGTACTTC. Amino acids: CASRQSTWGRYEQYF.

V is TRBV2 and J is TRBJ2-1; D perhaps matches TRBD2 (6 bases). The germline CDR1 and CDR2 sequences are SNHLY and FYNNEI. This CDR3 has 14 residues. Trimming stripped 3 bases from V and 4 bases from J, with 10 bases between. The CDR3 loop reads CASSEASAYNEQFF. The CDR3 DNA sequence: TGTGCCAGCAGTGAGGCTAGCGCTTACAATGAGCAGTTCTTC. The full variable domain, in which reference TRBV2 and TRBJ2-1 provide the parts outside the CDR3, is EPEVTQTPSHQVTQMGQEVILRCVPISNHLYFYWYRQILGQKVEFLVSFYNNEISEKSEIFDDQFSVERPDGSNFTLKIRSTKLEDSAMYFCASSEASAYNEQFFGPGTRLTVL.

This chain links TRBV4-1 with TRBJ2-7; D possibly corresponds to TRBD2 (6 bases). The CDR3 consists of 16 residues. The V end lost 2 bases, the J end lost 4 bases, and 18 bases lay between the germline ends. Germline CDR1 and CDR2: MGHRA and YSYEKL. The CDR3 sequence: CASSQNSGLQLYEQYF. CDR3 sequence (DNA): TGCGCCAGCAGCCAAAACTCGGGACTGCAACTATACGAGCAGTACTTC.

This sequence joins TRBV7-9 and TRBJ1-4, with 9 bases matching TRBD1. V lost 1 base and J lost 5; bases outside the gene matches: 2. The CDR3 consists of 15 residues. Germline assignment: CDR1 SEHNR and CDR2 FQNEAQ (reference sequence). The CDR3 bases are TGTGCCAGCAGCTTAGGGGGACAGGGAAATGAAAAACTGTTTTTT. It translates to CASSLGGQGNEKLFF.

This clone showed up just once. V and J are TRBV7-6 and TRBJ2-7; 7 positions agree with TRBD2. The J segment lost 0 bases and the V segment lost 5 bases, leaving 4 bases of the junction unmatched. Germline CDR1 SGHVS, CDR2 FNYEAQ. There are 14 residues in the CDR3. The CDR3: CASSISGFSYEQYF. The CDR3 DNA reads TGTGCCAGCAGCATTAGCGGGTTCTCCTACGAGCAGTACTTC.